This T cell receptor beta chain was documented in a study of shared clonotypes between healthy human individuals. The assay used deep level. Every immunoSEQ plate was one replicate of a subset's evenly spread DNA. Here immunoSEQ multiplex PCR was the method, and the copy in TCRdb shows in-frame clones only, minus some. The table lists around 510,000 clones, about 96% of them singletons. Whole-study findings and limits: Incomplete sequencing of sorted subsets was indicated by rarefaction despite large depth.

Concerning this clone itself: Its antigen is currently unknown.

CDR3 length equals 14 residues. V was cut by 0 bases and J by 0 bases, with 6 bases left in between. Germline V gene data show CDR1 as SGHNT and CDR2 as YYREEE (reference sequence). The source material was naive CD4+ T cells sorted from blood. The subset was: CD45RA+ positively selected. The chain has TRBV5-4 and TRBJ2-5; the D gene is possibly TRBD1 (6 bases). The receptor was isolated from a woman aged 25 to 39 in good health. The CDR3 region is CASSLGTDQETQYF. DNA for the CDR3: TGTGCCAGCAGCTTGGGGACAGACCAAGAGACCCAGTACTTC.